The 11 T cell receptor beta chains given below trace back to one sample, sequenced in a study of OX40 agonist ivuxolimab in advanced cancers. Assay: immunoSEQ multiplex PCR; the TCRdb copy retains only in-frame clones and omits some. Counted here are roughly 76,000 clones, 84% occurring once; the ten biggest clones make up roughly 25%. This sample comprised CD4+ or CD8+ T cells sorted from blood, obtained in a trial of the OX40 agonist ivuxolimab. All receptors derive from an adult with an advanced solid tumor such as melanoma, head and neck, liver or kidney cancer.

V is TRBV7-9 and J is TRBJ1-2; 8 bases are shared with TRBD1. CDR3 length: 14 residues. Trimming removed 6 bases from V and 5 bases from J; junction bases left unmatched: 8. Germline values: CDR1 SEHNR, CDR2 FQNEAQ (reference sequence). As DNA, the CDR3 is TGTGCCAGCAGTGACGACAGGGGATTATATGGCTACACCTTC. It is translated as CASSDDRGLYGYTF.

This chain connects TRBV7-9 to TRBJ2-7; 8 bases fit TRBD2. Germline assignment: CDR1 SEHNR and CDR2 FQNEAQ (reference sequence). Trimming took 5 bases from V and 5 from J; bases not matched to a gene: 8. The CDR3 is 14 residues long. CDR3 sequence reads: CASSPAAGGNEQYF. As DNA, the CDR3 is TGTGCCAGCAGCCCCGCTGCGGGAGGTAACGAGCAGTACTTC.

In this sample, this clone turned up once. This rearrangement joins TRBV5-1 to TRBJ1-2; D unresolved. Trimming removed 0 bases at V and 1 base at J, with 4 bases between. Germline loops: CDR1 SGHRS, CDR2 YFSETQ. The CDR3 runs 13 residues. The CDR3 is CASSLDSNYGYTF. CDR3 nucleotide sequence: TGCGCCAGCAGCTTGGACAGTAACTATGGCTACACCTTC.

This rearrangement joins TRBV15 to TRBJ1-5; possibly TRBD1 for D (5 bases). V gave up 0 bases and J gave up 7 bases, with 10 bases separating them. Per the germline V gene, CDR1 is LNHNV and CDR2 is YYDKDF (reference sequence). The CDR3 contains 14 residues. CDR3 residues: CATSREKGPQPQHF. The CDR3 DNA reads TGTGCCACCAGCAGAGAGAAGGGGCCCCAGCCCCAGCATTTT.

V is TRBV6-5 and J is TRBJ1-3; TRBD1 is a possible D gene (5 bases). Germline V CDR1 and CDR2: MNHEY, SVGAGI. The V and J ends lost 10 bases and 0 bases respectively, with 16 bases between them. There are 15 residues in the CDR3. The CDR3 protein is CATLDRPSSGNTIYF. The CDR3 nucleotides are TGTGCCACGTTAGACAGACCCAGCTCTGGAAACACCATATATTTT.

The chain uses TRBV12-2 and TRBJ2-2; the table's D call TRBD2 went unverified against the DNA. TRBV12-2 is classified as a pseudogene. This CDR3 spans 16 amino acids. CDR3 protein: CASRFPERGNTGELFF. Here the CDR3 DNA reads TGTGCAAGTCGCTTCCCAGAGCGGGGGAATACCGGGGAGCTGTTTTTT.

This clone was recorded once. The chain links TRBV5-4 to TRBJ1-2; the D is unclear. CDR3 length equals 13 residues. Deletions cut 9 bases from V and 1 base from J, with 13 bases between. Per the germline V gene, CDR1 is SGHNT and CDR2 is YYREEE (reference sequence). CDR3 sequence (DNA): TGTGCCACCCGCTCGGGTTTTAACTATGGCTACACCTTC. Translation gives CATRSGFNYGYTF.

This chain connects TRBV4-1 to TRBJ1-1, with 9 nucleotides matching TRBD1. The CDR3 extends over 15 amino acids. CDR1 is MGHRA and CDR2 is YSYEKL in the germline V gene. Trimming cost V 0 bases and J 1 base; bases outside gene matches: 0. CDR3 DNA sequence: TGCGCCAGCAGCCAAGAGGGACAGGGGAACACTGAAGCTTTCTTT. This codes for CASSQEGQGNTEAFF.

This clone was seen once. The chain couples TRBV29-1 to TRBJ2-2; the D call may be TRBD1 or TRBD2 (5 bases each). Germline V gives CDR1 SQVTM, CDR2 ANQGSEA. The ends were cut back, 4 bases at V and 0 bases at J, with 9 bases in the middle. The CDR3 is 14 amino acids. The CDR3 sequence is CSVGGRANTGELFF. The DNA for the CDR3 is TGCAGCGTTGGGGGACGGGCGAACACCGGGGAGCTGTTTTTT.

Concerning this clone itself: A junction end diverges from the germline sequence, so it may reflect a read error. The chain employs TRBV7-2 and TRBJ2-7; 8 bases map to TRBD2. The CDR3 runs to 15 residues. CDR1 is SGHTA, CDR2 FQGNSA, per germline. Here the CDR3 reads CASGLDSAGGREQYF. CDR3 in DNA: TGTGCCAGCGGCTTAGATTCTGCGGGGGGCCGAGAGCAGTACTTC.

This chain connects TRBV13 to TRBJ2-6; the match to TRBD1 covers 8 bases. Unmatched junction bases numbered 7, after V lost 7 bases and J lost 2 bases. The CDR3 sequence is 16 residues long. The germline V gene has CDR1 PRHDT and CDR2 FYEKMQ (reference sequence). The CDR3 region has the DNA TGTGCCAGCACAGACAGGGGACGGGCTGGGGCCAACGTCCTGACTTTC. Protein: CASTDRGRAGANVLTF.